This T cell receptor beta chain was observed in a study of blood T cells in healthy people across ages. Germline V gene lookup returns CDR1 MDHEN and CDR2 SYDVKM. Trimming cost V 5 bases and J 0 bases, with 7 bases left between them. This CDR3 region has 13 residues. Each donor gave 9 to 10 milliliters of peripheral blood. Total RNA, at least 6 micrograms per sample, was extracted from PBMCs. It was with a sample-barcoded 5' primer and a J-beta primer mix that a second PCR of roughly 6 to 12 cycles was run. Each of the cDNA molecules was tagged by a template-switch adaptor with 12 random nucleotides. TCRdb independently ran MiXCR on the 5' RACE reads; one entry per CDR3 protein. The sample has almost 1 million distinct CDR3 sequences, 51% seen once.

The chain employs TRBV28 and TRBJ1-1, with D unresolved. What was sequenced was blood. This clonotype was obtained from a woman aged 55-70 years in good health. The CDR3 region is CASSITVNTEAFF. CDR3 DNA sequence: TGTGCCAGCAGTATAACGGTGAACACTGAAGCTTTCTTT.